This paragraph reports one T cell receptor beta chain. CDR3 length equals 15 residues. Between the trimmed V and J ends, which lost 2 bases and 5 bases, there was a span of 15 bases. Germline V CDR1 and CDR2: MNHNY, SVGAGI (reference sequence). This sample is drawn from a study of blood T cell repertoires in COVID-19. About the research overall: Samples of COVID-19 (acute and convalescent) were obtained from the United States, Italy and Spain.

Source study methods: By means of reference gene primer amplification, nucleated cell counts were estimated. Assay: immunoSEQ multiplex PCR; the TCRdb copy retains only in-frame clones and omits some. That table supplies the V and J calls and clone size; D and trimming were determined from the DNA. The table includes approximately 230,000 clones, more than 70% detected once. The clonotype was recovered from a woman aged 25 to 39 with COVID-19, enrolled during active disease. V is TRBV6-6 and J is TRBJ2-5, with a weak D call TRBD2 (6 bases). Material: peripheral blood. CDR3 nucleotide sequence: TGTGCCAGCAGTTACGGCGGGAAAGGGAGGGAGACCCAGTACTTC. The encoded protein is CASSYGGKGRETQYF.